These 22 T cell receptor beta chains came from one sample sequenced in a study of cytomegalovirus exposure and HLA in healthy donors. The PCR used 60 Vbeta and 13 Jbeta primers. Using immunoSEQ multiplex PCR, the repertoire was profiled, and TCRdb retains in-frame clones only, with some absent. The sample includes 150,000 to 200,000 clones, roughly 80% of them seen just once. Sequenced: PBMCs. These receptor sequences come from a woman in her 50s in good health and CMV-seronegative.

The rearrangement joins TRBV2 to TRBJ1-1, with TRBD1 matching 7 bases. The CDR3 covers 13 residues. V lost 7 bases, J lost 1 base, and 3 bases stayed unmatched. Looked up from germline, CDR1 is SNHLY and CDR2 is FYNNEI. The CDR3 loop is CASTGGPNTEAFF. CDR3 DNA: TGTGCCAGCACAGGGGGACCGAACACTGAAGCTTTCTTT.

V gene TRBV9 combines with J gene TRBJ2-2; TRBD1 agrees at 9 bases. The CDR3 spans 14 residues. Trimming at V came to 2 bases and at J to 6 bases, leaving 2 bases not matched to a gene. Germline V gene sequence: CDR1 SGDLS, CDR2 YYNGEE. This chain's CDR3 is CASSVGQGAGELFF. CDR3 nucleotides: TGTGCCAGCAGCGTGGGACAGGGCGCCGGGGAGCTGTTTTTT.

This chain's CDR3 is CATSRGQGSAEKLFF. DNA of the CDR3: TGTGCCACCAGCAGAGGTCAGGGATCGGCTGAAAAACTGTTTTTT. The chain is built from TRBV15 and TRBJ1-4; TRBD1 might be the D (5 bases). There are 15 residues in the CDR3. V gave up 1 base and J gave up 7 bases, with 13 bases separating them. Germline loops: CDR1 LNHNV, CDR2 YYDKDF (reference sequence).

The chain employs TRBV11-2 and TRBJ2-7, with 10 bases matching TRBD2. Germline loops: CDR1 SGHAT, CDR2 FQNNGV. With V trimmed by 2 bases and J by 5 bases, 6 bases remained unmatched. The CDR3 consists of 15 residues. CDR3 region: CASSLRTSGENEQYF. CDR3 sequence (DNA): TGTGCCAGCAGCTTACGAACTAGCGGGGAAAACGAGCAGTACTTC.

This rearrangement joins TRBV19 to TRBJ1-2, with a tentative D call TRBD1 (5 bases). Germline CDR1 is LNHDA and CDR2 is SQIVND (reference sequence). The CDR3 length is 14 residues. The ends were cut back, 3 bases at V and 5 bases at J, with 13 bases in the middle. The CDR3 nucleotides read TGTGCCAGTAGTATCGGGGGTTTTGGGTATGGCTACACCTTC. Translated: CASSIGGFGYGYTF. The full variable domain, its missing parts supplied by reference TRBV19 and TRBJ1-2, is DGGITQSPKYLFRKEGQNVTLSCEQNLNHDAMYWYRQDPGQGLRLIYYSQIVNDFQKGDIAEGYSVSREKKESFPLTVTSAQKNPTAFYLCASSIGGFGYGYTFGSGTRLTVV.

The chain couples TRBV27 to TRBJ2-1; 10 nucleotides match TRBD2. V was clipped by 6 bases and J by 6 bases; unmatched bases: 8. The CDR3 is made up of 15 amino acids. The germline gives CDR1 MNHEY, CDR2 SMNVEV (reference sequence). DNA for the CDR3: TGTGCCAGCAGGCCAACTAGCGGGATTAGCAATGAGCAGTTCTTC. Amino acid sequence: CASRPTSGISNEQFF.

This clone was detected only once. The chain combines TRBV6-1 with TRBJ2-7; 10 bases agree with TRBD1. Losses at the gene ends were 6 bases for V and 3 bases for J; bases not matched to a gene: 5. The CDR3 totals 14 residues. Germline V gene data show CDR1 as MNHNS and CDR2 as SASEGT. CDR3 coding DNA: TGTGCCAGCAGGGGTGGACAGGGGGTCTACGAGCAGTACTTC. Translating it yields CASRGGQGVYEQYF.

V gene TRBV6-5 combines with J gene TRBJ2-3; tentatively, D is TRBD2 (6 bases). Between the trimmed V and J ends, which lost 6 bases and 6 bases, there was a span of 16 bases. CDR3 length equals 14 residues. Per the germline V gene, CDR1 is MNHEY and CDR2 is SVGAGI. CDR3 sequence: CASSPQGGSDTQYF. The CDR3 nucleotides read TGTGCCAGCAGCCCCCAGGGAGGAAGTGATACGCAGTATTTT.

This clone was seen a handful of times. The J gene is TRBJ1-1, the V gene TRBV5-1; 9 bases fit TRBD1. CDR1 and CDR2 from the germline V gene are SGHRS and YFSETQ. With V trimmed by 6 bases and J by 0 bases, 9 bases remained unmatched. This CDR3 contains 16 residues. The CDR3, as DNA: TGCGCCAGCACATTACAGGGGGCAATGATGAACACTGAAGCTTTCTTT. It translates to CASTLQGAMMNTEAFF.

The gene calls are TRBV28 and TRBJ2-1, with 8 bases fitting TRBD2. This CDR3 is built from 16 residues. V was clipped by 5 bases and J by 0 bases; unmatched bases: 6. In germline, CDR1 is MDHEN, CDR2 SYDVKM. CDR3 sequence: CASSTTSGASYNEQFF. In DNA form, the CDR3 reads TGTGCCAGCAGTACCACTAGCGGAGCCTCCTACAATGAGCAGTTCTTC.

The CDR3 DNA reads as TGTGCCAGCAGCTTCTACAGAGGAGGATACAATGAGCAGTTCTTC. Its translation is CASSFYRGGYNEQFF. This chain joins TRBV5-6 and TRBJ2-1; weak D call: TRBD2 (5 bases). Germline V lookup: CDR1 SGHDT, CDR2 YYEEEE. This CDR3 is built from 15 residues. Trimming stripped 2 bases from V and 4 bases from J, with 13 bases between.

The rearrangement joins TRBV5-1 to TRBJ2-7, with a tentative D call TRBD2 (6 bases). The CDR3 runs 13 residues. Between the trimmed V and J ends, which lost 1 base and 5 bases, there was a span of 10 bases. Germline lookup yields CDR1 SGHRS and CDR2 YFSETQ. CDR3 amino acids: CASSLRWGDEQYF. The CDR3 DNA follows: TGCGCCAGCAGCTTGCGGTGGGGGGACGAGCAGTACTTC.

The V call is TRBV29-1, the J call TRBJ2-1; 14 nucleotides align to TRBD2. This CDR3 has 14 residues. CDR1 is SQVTM and CDR2 is ANQGSEA in the germline V gene. V was pared by 7 bases and J by 5 bases, with 4 bases of the junction left unmatched. CDR3 sequence: CSAAGLAGDNEQFF. The CDR3 DNA reads as TGCAGCGCCGCGGGACTAGCGGGGGACAATGAGCAGTTCTTC.

Concerning this clone: The sample holds other DNA sequences that translate to the same CDR3. The rearrangement links TRBV7-3 to TRBJ1-1; a possible D gene is TRBD1 (5 bases). Germline V CDR1 and CDR2: SGHTA, FQGTGA. V gave up 4 bases and J gave up 1 base, with 7 bases separating them. This CDR3 has 13 residues. CDR3 sequence reads: CASSSDRNTEAFF. CDR3 nucleotide sequence: TGTGCCAGCAGCTCAGACAGGAACACTGAAGCTTTCTTT.

Written as DNA, the CDR3 is TGTGCCAGCAGCTTAGCTAGTTCGAACACCGGGGAGCTGTTTTTT. Its translation is CASSLASSNTGELFF. The chain joins TRBV7-2 to TRBJ2-2; D not resolved. This CDR3 is built from 15 residues. CDR1 is SGHTA and CDR2 is FQGNSA in the germline V gene. V dropped 0 bases and J dropped 0 bases, with 5 bases sitting between them.

The CDR3 protein is CASSQGWQESYEQYF. DNA for the CDR3: TGCGCCAGCAGCCAAGGTTGGCAGGAATCCTACGAGCAGTACTTC. This sequence joins TRBV4-3 and TRBJ2-7; no reliable D call. Germline CDR1 is LGHNA and CDR2 is YSLEER. There are 15 residues in the CDR3. V was cut by 1 base and J by 1 base, with 11 bases left in between.

In its sample, this clone was seen a few times. The J gene is TRBJ2-7, the V gene TRBV25-1; possible D gene TRBD1, 6 bases. Looked up from germline, CDR1 is MGHDK and CDR2 is SYGVNS. CDR3 length: 14 residues. Trimming cost V 2 bases and J 3 bases, with 11 bases left between them. The CDR3 spells CASSEVGRGYEQYF. CDR3 in DNA: TGTGCCAGCAGTGAAGTCGGCAGGGGCTACGAGCAGTACTTC.

The V call is TRBV10-2, the J call TRBJ2-5, with TRBD2 matching over 8 bases. This CDR3 is 19 amino acids long. Germline values: CDR1 WSHSY, CDR2 SAAADI. The ends lost 0 bases at V and 1 base at J; junction bases unmatched: 13. The CDR3 DNA sequence: TGCGCCAGCAGTGAGTCGACTTTTTTTGGCGGGAGGCTCCAAGAGACCCAGTACTTC. Protein sequence: CASSESTFFGGRLQETQYF.

A remark on this clone: A junction boundary mismatches the germline segment, possibly from a read error. The chain employs TRBV7-9 and TRBJ1-5, with D uncertain. CDR1 and CDR2 from the germline V gene are SEHNR and FQNEAQ (reference sequence). The CDR3 spans 15 residues. The CDR3 DNA sequence: TGTTCCAGCAGCTTAGAAGGAGATAGCAATCAGCCCCAGCATTTT. Protein: CSSSLEGDSNQPQHF.

This clone was detected only once. The gene calls are TRBV9 and TRBJ2-5; a possible D gene is TRBD1 (6 bases). The CDR3 sequence is 15 residues long. CDR1 is SGDLS and CDR2 is YYNGEE in the germline V gene. The V end was cut by 2 bases, the J end by 5 bases, with 16 bases between. CDR3 nucleotides: TGTGCCAGCAGCGTGTTCAGCCTGGGGGCCGAGACCCAGTACTTC. It specifies CASSVFSLGAETQYF.

This chain connects TRBV7-9 to TRBJ1-2; 9 bases are a match to TRBD1. The CDR3 runs to 15 residues. The J segment lost 5 bases and the V segment lost 4 bases, leaving 8 bases of the junction unmatched. CDR1 and CDR2 (germline): SEHNR, FQNEAQ (reference sequence). CDR3 sequence reads: CASSSTTGGGYGYTF. In DNA form, the CDR3 reads TGTGCCAGCAGCTCGACCACAGGGGGCGGGTATGGCTACACCTTC.

J is TRBJ2-3 and V is TRBV7-9, with a tentative D call TRBD1 (7 bases). Trimming cost V 5 bases and J 0 bases, with 15 bases left between them. This CDR3 contains 16 residues. Germline V CDR1 and CDR2: SEHNR, FQNEAQ (reference sequence). This chain's CDR3 is CASSLGGTVSTDTQYF. The CDR3 coding sequence is TGTGCCAGCAGCCTTGGAGGGACAGTGAGCACAGATACGCAGTATTTT.